Below are 30 T cell receptor beta chains sequenced from a single sample in a study of T cell clonality in common variable immunodeficiency. Here immunoSEQ multiplex PCR was the method, and the copy in TCRdb shows in-frame clones only, minus some. The record shows about 52,000 clones for this sample, with no singletons present. The material sequenced was peripheral blood mononuclear cells. The receptors were sampled from a person aged 18 to 75 in good health.

This clone occurred many times. The CDR3 DNA, read in part, is TGTGCCTGGATTGCGACCGGGGAG. As protein: CAWIATGE. The entire CDR3 protein reads CAWIATGELFF. The rearrangement uses TRBV30 and TRBJ2-2, with D uncertain. The read comes to an end 3 residues before the CDR3 does, leaving the germline J gene to fill in the end. Looked up from germline, CDR1 is GTSNPN and CDR2 is SVGIG (reference sequence). Trimming pared 4 bases from V and 5 bases from J, leaving 5 bases between. This CDR3 has 11 amino acids.

This clone has a count of ten or more. The read halts 3 residues ahead of the CDR3 end, with the missing end drawn from the germline J gene. The chain combines TRBV7-9 with TRBJ1-2; weak D call: TRBD1 (6 bases). Germline V CDR1 and CDR2: SEHNR, FQNEAQ (reference sequence). The CDR3 length is 15 residues. With 4 bases removed from V and 5 bases from J, the gap between germline ends came to 17 bases. The CDR3 bases that were read are TGTGCCAGCAGCTCTCCTGGGGGGGCGAGATATGGC. Translation gives CASSSPGGARYG. The CDR3 in full is CASSSPGGARYGYTF.

In its sample, this clone was seen a few times. CDR3 DNA (partial): TGTGCCAGCAGCCCCACGCTAGCGGGCCGGGTA. It encodes CASSPTLAGRV. The full CDR3 sequence reads CASSPTLAGRVAFF. The V call is TRBV7-2, the J call TRBJ1-1; no reliable D call. The read terminates 3 residues before the CDR3 end, so the remaining end is supplied by the germline J gene. The CDR3 totals 14 residues. Germline loops: CDR1 SGHTA, CDR2 FQGNSA.

This clone was counted only a few times. The read ends 3 residues before the CDR3 terminus; that terminus is restored from the germline J gene. The chain carries TRBV18 and TRBJ1-2; 9 nucleotides line up with TRBD1. V shed 3 bases, J shed 4 bases, and the junction held 9 bases outside the gene matches. The CDR3 runs to 16 residues. Germline V CDR1 and CDR2: KGHSH, LQKENI. The CDR3 bases that were read are TGTGCCAGCTCACCCCGGATGGGACAGGGAGCCTATGGC. This gives the protein CASSPRMGQGAYG. The whole CDR3 sequence is CASSPRMGQGAYGYTF.

This clone was counted ten times or more. The read terminates 3 residues ahead of where the CDR3 ends, so the germline J gene completes it. V is TRBV5-4 and J is TRBJ2-7, with D possibly TRBD1 on 6 matching bases. Trimming took 0 bases from V and 2 from J, leaving 12 bases between them. The germline CDR1 and CDR2 sequences are SGHNT and YYREEE (reference sequence). CDR3 size: 15 residues. The part of the CDR3 DNA that was read is TGTGCCAGCAGCTTGGACAGGGTACCACCCTACGAG. This encodes CASSLDRVPPYE. The CDR3, in full, reads CASSLDRVPPYEQYF.

This clone was detected only a few times. The read stops 3 residues short of the end of the CDR3; the missing end is completed from the germline J gene. The chain joins TRBV19 to TRBJ1-2, with 7 bases that match TRBD1. Germline assignment: CDR1 LNHDA and CDR2 SQIVND (reference sequence). The CDR3 length is 13 residues. CDR3 DNA (partial): TGTGCCAGTACCCGGGACAGTTATGGGGGC. Translation gives CASTRDSYGG. The CDR3 in its entirety is CASTRDSYGGYTF. The whole variable domain, filled in from reference TRBV19 and TRBJ1-2, reads DGGITQSPKYLFRKEGQNVTLSCEQNLNHDAMYWYRQDPGQGLRLIYYSQIVNDFQKGDIAEGYSVSREKKESFPLTVTSAQKNPTAFYLCASTRDSYGGYTFGSGTRLTVV.

This clone was counted many times. The read halts 3 residues ahead of the CDR3 end, with the missing end drawn from the germline J gene. The chain couples TRBV20-1 to TRBJ1-4; D ambiguous. Trimming left V 0 bases short and J 3 bases short, with 2 bases between. Germline assignment: CDR1 DFQATT and CDR2 SNEGSKA (reference sequence). The CDR3 contains 12 residues. The CDR3 here is CSARDANEKLFF. CDR3 bases read: TGCAGTGCTAGAGACGCTAATGAAAAA.

This clone has at least ten counts. The read gets to within 3 residues of the CDR3 end, and the germline J gene fills in the rest. The rearrangement joins TRBV11-2 to TRBJ2-2, with 7 bases matching TRBD1. The V gene end was trimmed by 1 base and the J gene end by 9 bases; junction bases not matched to a gene: 5. Germline CDR1 and CDR2: SGHAT and FQNNGV. This CDR3 contains 14 residues. The CDR3 reads CASSLGRQGWELFF. CDR3 DNA, as far as it was read: TGTGCCAGCAGCTTAGGAAGACAGGGCTGGGAG. The entire variable domain, with the rest obtained from reference TRBV11-2 and TRBJ2-2, is as follows: EAGVAQSPRYKIIEKRQSVAFWCNPISGHATLYWYQQILGQGPKLLIQFQNNGVVDDSQLPKDRFSAERLKGVDSTLKIQPAKLEDSAVYLCASSLGRQGWELFFGEGSRLTVL.

This clone appeared a few times. With the read ending 3 residues before the CDR3 end, the germline J gene is used to fill in that end. V gene TRBV7-6 combines with J gene TRBJ1-2, with D possibly being TRBD1 (6 bases). CDR1 and CDR2 (germline): SGHVS, FNYEAQ. The CDR3 consists of 11 residues. CDR3 DNA, as far as it was read: TGTGCCAGCGCCCAGGGGCAAGAC. The encoded protein is CASAQGQD. The CDR3 in its entirety is CASAQGQDYTF. The entire variable domain, with the rest obtained from reference TRBV7-6 and TRBJ1-2, is as follows: GAGVSQSPRYKVTKRGQDVALRCDPISGHVSLYWYRQALGQGPEFLTYFNYEAQQDKSGLPNDRFSAERPEGSISTLTIQRTEQRDSAMYRCASAQGQDYTFGSGTRLTVV.

The table lists this clone with many counts. The observed sequence ends 3 residues before the CDR3 terminus, with the missing tail filled in from the germline J gene. This rearrangement joins TRBV5-6 to TRBJ1-2; TRBD1 agrees at 7 bases. This CDR3 has 13 residues. From germline, CDR1 is SGHDT and CDR2 YYEEEE. The covered CDR3 bases are TGTGCCAGCAGCCCCAGGGGGAAGGGGAGC. This gives the protein CASSPRGKGS. The entire CDR3 protein is CASSPRGKGSYTF.

This clone was recorded at least ten times. With the read ending 3 residues before the CDR3 end, the germline J gene is used to fill in that end. The chain has TRBV5-4 and TRBJ1-4; D is ambiguous. CDR1 SGHNT and CDR2 YYREEE come from the germline V gene (reference sequence). Between the trimmed V and J ends, which lost 3 bases and 5 bases, there was a span of 14 bases. The CDR3 has 15 amino acids. The covered CDR3 bases are TGTGCCAGCAGCTCGGCCCGGGGTCCGAATGAAAAA. This codes for CASSSARGPNEK. The complete CDR3 protein is CASSSARGPNEKLFF. Full variable domain (rest looked up from reference TRBV5-4 and TRBJ1-4): ETGVTQSPTHLIKTRGQQVTLRCSSQSGHNTVSWYQQALGQGPQFIFQYYREEENGRGNFPPRFSGLQFPNYSSELNVNALELDDSALYLCASSSARGPNEKLFFGSGTQLSVL.

Ten or more counts support this clone. Partial CDR3 DNA: TGTGCCAGTAGTATACGGAGGGTTAGTAGCACTGAA. This codes for CASSIRRVSSTE. The CDR3 as a whole reads CASSIRRVSSTEAFF. This rearrangement joins TRBV19 to TRBJ1-1; D ambiguous. The CDR3 goes on 3 residues after the read ends, and that part is filled in from the germline J gene. The V and J ends lost 2 bases and 4 bases respectively, with 14 bases between them. The CDR3 totals 15 residues. CDR1 and CDR2 (germline): LNHDA, SQIVND (reference sequence). Looking up the rest from reference TRBV19 and TRBJ1-1 gives the full variable domain: DGGITQSPKYLFRKEGQNVTLSCEQNLNHDAMYWYRQDPGQGLRLIYYSQIVNDFQKGDIAEGYSVSREKKESFPLTVTSAQKNPTAFYLCASSIRRVSSTEAFFGQGTRLTVV.

This clone appeared a few times. The DNA ends 3 residues before the CDR3 does, and the rest of the CDR3 is filled in from the germline J gene. This rearrangement joins TRBV7-8 to TRBJ1-2; a weak D match, TRBD1 (5 bases). Per the germline V gene, CDR1 is SGHVS and CDR2 is FQNEAQ. The CDR3 spans 14 residues. With 6 bases removed from V and 6 bases from J, the gap between germline ends came to 17 bases. The covered CDR3 bases are TGTGCCAGCAGGCGCCCGGGGGTCGAGAATGGC. Protein product: CASRRPGVENG. The whole CDR3 protein reads CASRRPGVENGYTF.

The sample holds a few counts of this clone. Read coverage stops 3 residues before the CDR3 terminus; the germline J gene supplies the remainder. This chain connects TRBV6-2 or TRBV6-3 to TRBJ2-4; D gene ambiguous. Germline V gene data show CDR1 as MNHEY and CDR2 as SVGEGT. This CDR3 is built from 10 residues. The CDR3 loop is CASGRSGQYF. The DNA read from the CDR3 is TGTGCCAGTGGAAGGTCGGGT.

This clone was counted at least ten times. The observed sequence ends 3 residues before the CDR3 terminus, with the missing tail filled in from the germline J gene. The rearrangement joins TRBV19 to TRBJ1-5; 8 bases are a match to TRBD1. J lost 6 bases, V lost 11 bases, and 6 bases had no gene match. This CDR3 is built from 12 residues. Germline V gives CDR1 LNHDA, CDR2 SQIVND (reference sequence). CDR3: CALTGGIQPQHF. CDR3 DNA (partial): TGTGCCTTAACAGGGGGAATTCAGCCC.

This clone was seen ten or more times. Read data end 3 residues before the CDR3 end; the end is taken from the germline J gene. The chain combines TRBV5-6 with TRBJ2-2; 7 bases line up with TRBD1. The CDR3 extends over 15 amino acids. J was trimmed by 1 base and V by 3 bases; bases with no gene match: 3. CDR1 and CDR2 from the germline V gene are SGHDT and YYEEEE. The covered CDR3 bases are TGTGCCAGCAGCTACAGGGGACGGAACACCGGGGAG. This codes for CASSYRGRNTGE. The entire CDR3 protein is CASSYRGRNTGELFF.

This clone was found many times. With the read ending 3 residues before the CDR3 end, the germline J gene is used to fill in that end. The V call is TRBV30, the J call TRBJ1-2; a weak D match, TRBD1 (6 bases). Germline assignment: CDR1 GTSNPN and CDR2 SVGIG (reference sequence). Trimming left V 5 bases short and J 2 bases short, with 9 bases between. The CDR3 has 12 residues. The sequenced part of the CDR3 DNA is TGTGCCTGGGGACAGTTCAACTATGGC. This gives the protein CAWGQFNYG. The full-length CDR3 reads as CAWGQFNYGYTF.

This clone was recorded at least ten times. Read data end 3 residues before the CDR3 end; the end is taken from the germline J gene. The chain recombines TRBV4-2 with TRBJ2-7, with TRBD1 matching over 7 bases. V lost 4 bases to trimming and J lost 3 bases; unmatched junction nucleotides: 6. The CDR3 covers 14 residues. Germline-derived CDR1 and CDR2 are LGHNA and YNFKEQ. CDR3 in amino acids: CASSLTQGHYEQYF. The part of the CDR3 DNA that was read is TGTGCCAGCAGCCTTACACAGGGGCACTACGAG.

This clone was seen repeatedly, ten times or more. The CDR3 end is not reached by the read, which stops 3 residues before it; the germline J gene fills it in. The chain is built from TRBV5-1 and TRBJ2-7, with D possibly TRBD1 on 6 matching bases. V dropped 3 bases and J dropped 5 bases, with 12 bases sitting between them. The CDR3 extends over 13 amino acids. Germline CDR1 is SGHRS and CDR2 is YFSETQ. CDR3 loop: CASSSGTTDEQYF. The sequenced CDR3 bases are TGCGCCAGCAGCTCCGGGACAACGGACGAG.

This clone has more than one count but fewer than ten. With the read ending 3 residues before the CDR3 end, the germline J gene is used to fill in that end. The rearrangement uses TRBV20-1 and TRBJ1-2; D gene uncertain. This CDR3 region has 12 residues. Germline lookup yields CDR1 DFQATT and CDR2 SNEGSKA (reference sequence). Partial CDR3 DNA: TGCAGTGCAGAGCGAGGCATAGAGACC. Protein product: CSAERGIET. The full CDR3 sequence reads CSAERGIETYTF.

In its sample, this clone was seen many times. The read terminates 3 residues ahead of where the CDR3 ends, so the germline J gene completes it. V and J are TRBV20-1 and TRBJ2-4; D is undetermined. In germline, CDR1 is DFQATT, CDR2 SNEGSKA (reference sequence). This CDR3 is 14 amino acids long. The CDR3 protein is CSAREGLMGYGQYF. CDR3 DNA, as far as it was read: TGCAGTGCTAGAGAAGGCCTGATGGGCTATGGT.

About this clone itself: Coverage ceases 3 residues before the CDR3 finishes, and the germline J gene fills in the end. This chain joins TRBV7-3 and TRBJ1-1; no clear D. Trimming took off 8 bases at V and 6 bases at J, with 16 bases between the two ends. CDR3 length: 13 amino acids. Looked up from germline, CDR1 is SGHTA and CDR2 is FQGTGA. The covered CDR3 bases are TGTGCCAGCGGTGCGGAGCCTTTTTCTGAA. It is translated as CASGAEPFSE. The complete CDR3 sequence is CASGAEPFSEAFF.

At least ten counts were recorded for this clone. The missing CDR3 end, 3 residues past where the read stops, is filled in from the germline J gene. The chain recombines TRBV7-9 with TRBJ1-6; possibly TRBD1 for D (6 bases). CDR3 length equals 15 residues. In germline, CDR1 is SEHNR, CDR2 FQNEAQ (reference sequence). V was trimmed by 1 base and J by 9 bases, leaving 13 bases between them. The DNA read from the CDR3 is TGTGCCAGCAGCTTAGAGCAGGGACAAATTTCACCC. Translation gives CASSLEQGQISP. The full CDR3 is CASSLEQGQISPLHF.

This clone was seen more than once but under ten times. The read falls 3 residues short of the CDR3 end, and the missing part is taken from the germline J gene. V usage is TRBV7-2 and J usage is TRBJ1-2, with 8 bases aligning to TRBD1. The CDR3 has 13 amino acids. In germline, CDR1 is SGHTA, CDR2 FQGNSA. CDR3 DNA (partial): TGTGCCAGCAGCTGGGGCGACAGGGGCGGC. This codes for CASSWGDRGG. The CDR3 as a whole reads CASSWGDRGGYTF.

Ten or more counts support this clone. The read comes to an end 3 residues before the CDR3 does, leaving the germline J gene to fill in the end. The chain couples TRBV6-2 or TRBV6-3 to TRBJ1-2, with D perhaps matching TRBD1 (5 bases). The CDR3 length is 13 residues. Germline V gene lookup returns CDR1 MNHEY and CDR2 SVGEGT. Deletions cut 10 bases from V and 4 bases from J, with 16 bases between. The sequenced CDR3 bases are TGTGCCACCGCGACCGGGGGGATCTATGGC. Its protein product is CATATGGIYG. The full CDR3 is CATATGGIYGYTF.

This clone was detected only a few times. At one end the junction does not follow the germline gene, possibly because of a read error. Sequencing ends 3 residues short of the CDR3 end; the germline J gene provides the rest. At the DNA level, this CDR3 is encoded by other sequences in the same sample as well. The V call is TRBV20-1, the J call TRBJ1-3; D might be TRBD1 (5 bases). This CDR3 is 15 amino acids long. Germline V gives CDR1 DFQATT, CDR2 SNEGSKA (reference sequence). Partial CDR3 DNA: TGCAGTGCTAGAGACGCCGACAGAGCCGGAAACACG. As protein: CSARDADRAGNT. The entire CDR3 protein reads CSARDADRAGNTIYF.

In this sample, this clone turned up many times. The missing CDR3 end, 3 residues past where the read stops, is filled in from the germline J gene. The V gene is TRBV14, the J gene TRBJ2-5; 11 bases align to TRBD1. The CDR3 spans 15 residues. J was trimmed by 5 bases and V by 3 bases; bases with no gene match: 5. Per germline, CDR1 SGHDN and CDR2 FVKESK. Here the CDR3 reads CASSQGQGDWETQYF. Partial CDR3 DNA: TGTGCCAGCAGCCAGGGACAGGGGGATTGGGAGACC.

This clone was observed at least ten times. The read terminates 3 residues before the CDR3 end, so the remaining end is supplied by the germline J gene. The gene calls are TRBV11-3 and TRBJ1-4; 8 bases agree with TRBD1. The ends lost 5 bases at V and 4 bases at J; junction bases unmatched: 6. CDR3 length: 15 residues. Germline V CDR1 and CDR2: SGHNT, YENEEA. Incomplete CDR3 DNA: TGTGCCAGCAGCAAAACGACAGGGGTTAATGAAAAA. This encodes CASSKTTGVNEK. The full CDR3 protein is CASSKTTGVNEKLFF.

Of note for this clone: Sequencing ends 3 residues short of the CDR3 end; the germline J gene provides the rest. This chain connects TRBV19 to TRBJ1-1, with 11 bases fitting TRBD1. Germline-derived CDR1 and CDR2 are LNHDA and SQIVND (reference sequence). CDR3 length equals 15 residues. CDR3 DNA (partial): TGTGCCAGTAGTATAGAGCCGGGACAGGGGGAGAGT. As protein: CASSIEPGQGES. The whole CDR3 sequence is CASSIEPGQGESAFF.

This clone was observed many times. Read data end 3 residues before the CDR3 end; the end is taken from the germline J gene. The chain joins TRBV2 to TRBJ1-5; no reliable D call. The CDR3 totals 12 residues. Germline V gene data show CDR1 as SNHLY and CDR2 as FYNNEI. The V and J ends lost 5 bases and 7 bases respectively, with 9 bases between them. The CDR3 spells CASSRLTQPQHF. The sequenced part of the CDR3 DNA is TGTGCCAGCAGTCGGTTAACGCAGCCC.